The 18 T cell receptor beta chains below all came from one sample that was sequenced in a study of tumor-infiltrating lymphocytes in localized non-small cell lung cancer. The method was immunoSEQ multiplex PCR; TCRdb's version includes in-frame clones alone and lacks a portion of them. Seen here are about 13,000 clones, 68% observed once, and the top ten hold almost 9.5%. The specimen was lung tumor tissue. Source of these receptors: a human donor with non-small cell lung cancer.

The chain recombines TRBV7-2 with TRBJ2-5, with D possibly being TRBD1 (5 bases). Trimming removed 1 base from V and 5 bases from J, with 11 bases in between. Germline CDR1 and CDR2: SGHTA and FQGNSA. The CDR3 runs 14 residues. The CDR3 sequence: CASSLGQFVETQYF. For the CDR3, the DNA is TGTGCCAGCAGCTTAGGACAGTTTGTTGAGACCCAGTACTTC.

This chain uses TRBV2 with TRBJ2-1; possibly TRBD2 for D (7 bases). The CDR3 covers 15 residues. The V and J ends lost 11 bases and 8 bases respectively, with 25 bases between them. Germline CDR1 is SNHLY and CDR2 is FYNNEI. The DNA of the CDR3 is TGTGCCGCCAGCATCGGGGGGCAGGGGATCGATGAGCAGTTCTTC. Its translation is CAASIGGQGIDEQFF.

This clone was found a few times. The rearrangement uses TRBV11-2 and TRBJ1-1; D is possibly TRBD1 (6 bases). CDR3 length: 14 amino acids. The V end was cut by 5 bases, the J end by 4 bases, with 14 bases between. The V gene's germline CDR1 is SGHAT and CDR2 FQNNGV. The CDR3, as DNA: TGTGCCAGCAGCCGGACAGCGACAGCCACTGAAGCTTTCTTT. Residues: CASSRTATATEAFF.

The CDR3 DNA reads TGTGCCTGGAGTGTAAGGGCTAGCGGCTCCTACAATGAGCAGTTCTTC. Its protein is CAWSVRASGSYNEQFF. The chain couples TRBV30 to TRBJ2-1; 7 bases agree with TRBD2. Germline-derived CDR1 and CDR2 are GTSNPN and SVGIG (reference sequence). This CDR3 has 16 residues. V lost 0 bases to trimming and J lost 0 bases; unmatched junction nucleotides: 5. Based on the CDR3 plus reference TRBV30 and TRBJ2-1, the full variable domain is SQTIHQWPATLVQPVGSPLSLECTVEGTSNPNLYWYRQAAGRGLQLLFYSVGIGQISSEVPQNLSASRPQDRQFILSSKKLLLSDSGFYLCAWSVRASGSYNEQFFGPGTRLTVL.

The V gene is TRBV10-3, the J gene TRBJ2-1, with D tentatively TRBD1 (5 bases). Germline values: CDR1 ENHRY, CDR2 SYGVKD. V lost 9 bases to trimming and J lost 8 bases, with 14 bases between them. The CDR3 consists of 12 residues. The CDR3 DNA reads TGTGCCATAGGGGCGGTCTCGGATGAGCAGTTCTTC. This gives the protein CAIGAVSDEQFF.

The CDR3 DNA is TGCGCCAGCAGCCAACCCAGACAGGGCTCTGGAAACACCATATATTTT. Translating gives CASSQPRQGSGNTIYF. The chain uses TRBV4-1 and TRBJ1-3; 7 bases align to TRBD1. CDR3 length: 16 amino acids. V was pared by 2 bases and J by 0 bases, with 4 bases of the junction left unmatched. Germline values: CDR1 MGHRA, CDR2 YSYEKL.

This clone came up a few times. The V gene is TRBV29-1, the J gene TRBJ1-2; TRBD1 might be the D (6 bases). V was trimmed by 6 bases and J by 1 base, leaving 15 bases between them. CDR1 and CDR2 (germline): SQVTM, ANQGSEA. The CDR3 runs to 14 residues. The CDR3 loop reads CSVQRDTDNYGYTF. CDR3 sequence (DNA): TGCAGCGTACAAAGGGACACAGATAACTATGGCTACACCTTC.

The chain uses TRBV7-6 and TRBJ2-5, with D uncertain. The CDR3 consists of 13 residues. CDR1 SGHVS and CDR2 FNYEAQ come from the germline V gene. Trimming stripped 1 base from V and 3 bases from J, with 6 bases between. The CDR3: CASSLGQEETQYF. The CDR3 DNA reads TGTGCCAGCAGCTTAGGGCAGGAAGAGACCCAGTACTTC.

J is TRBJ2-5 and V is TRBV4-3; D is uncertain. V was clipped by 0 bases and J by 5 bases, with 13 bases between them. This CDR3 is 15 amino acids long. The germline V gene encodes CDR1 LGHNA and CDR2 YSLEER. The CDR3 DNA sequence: TGCGCCAGCAGCCAAGATTTTGGACCACGGGAGACCCAGTACTTC. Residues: CASSQDFGPRETQYF.

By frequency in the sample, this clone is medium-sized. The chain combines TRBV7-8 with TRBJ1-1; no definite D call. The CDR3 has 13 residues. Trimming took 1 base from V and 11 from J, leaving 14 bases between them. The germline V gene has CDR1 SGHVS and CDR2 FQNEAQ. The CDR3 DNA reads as TGTGCCAGCAGCTTAGAGGGAAATCGTCTGGCTTTCTTT. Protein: CASSLEGNRLAFF.

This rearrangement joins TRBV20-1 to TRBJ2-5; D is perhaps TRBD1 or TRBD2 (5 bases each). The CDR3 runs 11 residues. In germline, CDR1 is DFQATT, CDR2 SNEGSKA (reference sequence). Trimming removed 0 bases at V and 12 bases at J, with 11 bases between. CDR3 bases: TGCAGTGCTAGAGATGGGAGAGGGGAGTACTTC. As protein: CSARDGRGEYF.

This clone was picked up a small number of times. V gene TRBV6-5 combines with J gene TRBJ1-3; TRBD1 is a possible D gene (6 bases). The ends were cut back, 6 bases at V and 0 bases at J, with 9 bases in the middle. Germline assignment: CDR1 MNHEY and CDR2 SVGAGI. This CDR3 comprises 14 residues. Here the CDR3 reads CASREGGSGNTIYF. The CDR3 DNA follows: TGTGCCAGCAGGGAGGGGGGCTCTGGAAACACCATATATTTT.

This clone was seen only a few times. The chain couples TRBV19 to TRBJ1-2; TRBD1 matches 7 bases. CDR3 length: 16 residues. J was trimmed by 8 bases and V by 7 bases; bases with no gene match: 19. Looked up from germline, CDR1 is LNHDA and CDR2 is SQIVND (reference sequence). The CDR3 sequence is CASNPGQDASMEGYTF. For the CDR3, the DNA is TGTGCCAGTAACCCCGGACAGGACGCCTCTATGGAAGGCTACACCTTC.

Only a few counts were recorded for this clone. The CDR3 bases are TGTGCCAGCAGCCAGACAGGGCAAGATACGCAGTATTTT. Amino acid sequence: CASSQTGQDTQYF. The chain has TRBV7-9 and TRBJ2-3; 7 positions agree with TRBD1. Per germline, CDR1 SEHNR and CDR2 FQNEAQ (reference sequence). The J segment lost 5 bases and the V segment lost 5 bases, leaving 4 bases of the junction unmatched. The CDR3 is 13 amino acids.

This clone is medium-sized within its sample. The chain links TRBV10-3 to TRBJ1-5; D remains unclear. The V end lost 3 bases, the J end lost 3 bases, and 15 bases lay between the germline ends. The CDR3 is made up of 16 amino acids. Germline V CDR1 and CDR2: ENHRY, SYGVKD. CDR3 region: CAISEGLGGANQPQHF. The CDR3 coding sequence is TGTGCCATCAGTGAAGGGTTGGGTGGTGCCAATCAGCCCCAGCATTTT.

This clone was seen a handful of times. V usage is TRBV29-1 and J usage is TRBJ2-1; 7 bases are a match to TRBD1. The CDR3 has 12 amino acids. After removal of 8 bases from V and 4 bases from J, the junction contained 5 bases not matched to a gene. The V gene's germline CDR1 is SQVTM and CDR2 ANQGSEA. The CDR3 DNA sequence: TGCAGCTCGGGACAGACTTACAATGAGCAGTTCTTC. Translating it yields CSSGQTYNEQFF.

The CDR3 DNA is TGTGCCAGCAACAAAGTCCCAGGGGCTAACTATGGCTACACCTTC. It is translated as CASNKVPGANYGYTF. The J gene is TRBJ1-2, the V gene TRBV7-6; TRBD1 is a possible D gene (6 bases). Germline lookup yields CDR1 SGHVS and CDR2 FNYEAQ. The CDR3 covers 15 residues. Trimming took 7 bases from V and 0 from J, leaving 15 bases between them.

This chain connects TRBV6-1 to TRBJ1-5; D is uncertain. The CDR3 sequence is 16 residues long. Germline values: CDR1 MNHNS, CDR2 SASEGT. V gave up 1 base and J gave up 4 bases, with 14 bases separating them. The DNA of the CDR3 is TGTGCCAGCAGTGAAGTTTACACACCGGTAAATCAGCCCCAGCATTTT. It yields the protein CASSEVYTPVNQPQHF.